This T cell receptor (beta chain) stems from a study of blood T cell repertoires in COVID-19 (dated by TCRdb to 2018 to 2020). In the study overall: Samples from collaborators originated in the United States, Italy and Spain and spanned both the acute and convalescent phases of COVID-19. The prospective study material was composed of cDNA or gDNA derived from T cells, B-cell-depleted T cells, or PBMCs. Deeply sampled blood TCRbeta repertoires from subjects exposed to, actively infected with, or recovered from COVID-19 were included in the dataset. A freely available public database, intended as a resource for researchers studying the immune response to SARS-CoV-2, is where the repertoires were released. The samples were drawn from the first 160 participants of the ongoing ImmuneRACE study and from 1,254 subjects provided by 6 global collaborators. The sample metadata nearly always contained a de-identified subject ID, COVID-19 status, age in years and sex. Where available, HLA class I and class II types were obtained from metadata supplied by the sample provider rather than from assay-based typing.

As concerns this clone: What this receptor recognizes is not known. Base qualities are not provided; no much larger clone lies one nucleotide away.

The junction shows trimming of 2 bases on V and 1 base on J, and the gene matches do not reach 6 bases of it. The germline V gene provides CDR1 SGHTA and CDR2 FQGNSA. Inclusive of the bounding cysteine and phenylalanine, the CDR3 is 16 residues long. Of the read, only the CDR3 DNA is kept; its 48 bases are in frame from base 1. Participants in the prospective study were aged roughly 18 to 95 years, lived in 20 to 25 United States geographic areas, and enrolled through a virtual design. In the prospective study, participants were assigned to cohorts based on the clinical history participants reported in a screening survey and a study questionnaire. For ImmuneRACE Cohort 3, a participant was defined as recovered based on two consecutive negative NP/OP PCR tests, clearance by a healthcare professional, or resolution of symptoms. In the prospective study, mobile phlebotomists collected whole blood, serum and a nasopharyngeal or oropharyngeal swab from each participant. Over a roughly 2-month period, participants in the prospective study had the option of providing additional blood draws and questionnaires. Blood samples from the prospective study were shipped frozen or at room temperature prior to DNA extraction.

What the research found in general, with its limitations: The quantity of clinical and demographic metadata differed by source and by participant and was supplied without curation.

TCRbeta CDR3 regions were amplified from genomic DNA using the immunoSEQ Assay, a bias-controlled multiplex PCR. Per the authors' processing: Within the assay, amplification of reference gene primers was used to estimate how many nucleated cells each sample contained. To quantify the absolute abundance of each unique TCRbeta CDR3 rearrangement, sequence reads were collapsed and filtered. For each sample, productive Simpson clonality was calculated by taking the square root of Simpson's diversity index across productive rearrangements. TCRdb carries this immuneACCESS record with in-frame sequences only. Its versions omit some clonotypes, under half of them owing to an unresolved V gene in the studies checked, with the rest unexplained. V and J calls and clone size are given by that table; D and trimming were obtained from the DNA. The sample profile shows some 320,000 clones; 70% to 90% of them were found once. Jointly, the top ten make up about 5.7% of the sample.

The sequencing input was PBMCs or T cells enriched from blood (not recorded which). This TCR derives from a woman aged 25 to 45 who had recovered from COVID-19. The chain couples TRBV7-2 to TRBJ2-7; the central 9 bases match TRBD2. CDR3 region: CASSLKRAGGSYEQYF. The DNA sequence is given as TGTGCCAGCAGCTTAAAGCGAGCGGGGGGTTCCTACGAGCAGTACTTC.